A single sample is the source of the 23 T cell receptor beta chains below, sequenced in a study of Ad26.COV2.S vaccination and SARS-CoV-2 variants. Specified treatment: approximately 18 received Ad26.COV2.S at low or high dose, single or two shots; several received placebo; per-sample allocation not given. Sampling took place 63 days after the first vaccine or placebo injection. Produced via immunoSEQ multiplex PCR; TCRdb's table is partial and in-frame only. The sample contains roughly 420,000 clones, 75% to 90% of which appear only once. The material was peripheral blood, obtained in a trial of Ad26.COV2.S vaccine versus placebo. These receptors were collected from a person between 18 and 59 years old who received the Ad26.COV2.S COVID-19 vaccine or a placebo.

V and J are TRBV5-1 and TRBJ1-2; D not resolved. Trimming took 0 bases from V and 8 from J, leaving 14 bases between them. CDR3 length equals 14 residues. CDR1 is SGHRS, CDR2 YFSETQ, per germline. The CDR3: CASSLGFQEGGYTF. DNA of the CDR3: TGCGCCAGCAGCTTGGGGTTCCAGGAAGGAGGCTACACCTTC. The full variable domain, its missing parts supplied by reference TRBV5-1 and TRBJ1-2, is KAGVTQTPRYLIKTRGQQVTLSCSPISGHRSVSWYQQTPGQGLQFLFEYFSETQRNKGNFPGRFSGRQFSNSRSEMNVSTLELGDSALYLCASSLGFQEGGYTFGSGTRLTVV.

The gene calls are TRBV18 and TRBJ2-6; 8 bases map to TRBD1. The CDR3 length is 17 residues. V shed 3 bases and J 0 bases; nucleotides not matched to a gene: 4. Germline V gene data show CDR1 as KGHSH and CDR2 as LQKENI. The CDR3 nucleotides read TGTGCCAGCTCACCCGAGGACAGGGCCTCTGGGGCCAACGTCCTGACTTTC. Residues: CASSPEDRASGANVLTF.

This chain links TRBV28 with TRBJ1-5; D uncertain. V lost 2 bases and J lost 4, with 27 bases in between. The germline CDR1 and CDR2 sequences are MDHEN and SYDVKM. The CDR3 spans 20 residues. The chain's CDR3 is CASSLKTRVGQATINQPQHF. CDR3 coding DNA: TGTGCCAGCAGTTTAAAAACCCGAGTCGGGCAGGCAACGATTAATCAGCCCCAGCATTTT.

The rearrangement links TRBV28 to TRBJ1-6; a weak D match, TRBD1 (6 bases). Trimming left V 6 bases short and J 0 bases short, with 15 bases between. This CDR3 comprises 17 residues. Germline CDR1 and CDR2: MDHEN and SYDVKM. The CDR3 loop is CASSGGAESSYNSPLHF. The CDR3 coding sequence is TGTGCCAGCAGCGGGGGCGCGGAGAGCTCCTATAATTCACCCCTCCACTTT.

This clone was counted only a few times. This chain uses TRBV7-3 with TRBJ2-7; D is perhaps TRBD1 (5 bases). CDR3 size: 15 residues. Germline loops: CDR1 SGHTA, CDR2 FQGTGA. V lost 1 base to trimming and J lost 0 bases, with 10 bases between them. CDR3 DNA sequence: TGTGCCAGCAGCTTAAGTGGGGCCGCCTCCTACGAGCAGTACTTC. This codes for CASSLSGAASYEQYF.

The chain links TRBV6-4 to TRBJ2-7; 11 nucleotides match TRBD2. The CDR3 covers 18 residues. Germline V gene lookup returns CDR1 MRHNA and CDR2 SNTAGT. The J segment lost 9 bases and the V segment lost 5 bases, leaving 21 bases of the junction unmatched. DNA for the CDR3: TGTGCCAGCAGTCTAGGACTAGCGGGCCCGTATGTGATCAGCGGGCAGTACGTC. Encoded protein: CASSLGLAGPYVISGQYV.

The chain is built from TRBV19 and TRBJ2-2, with D unresolved. Germline CDR1 is LNHDA and CDR2 is SQIVND (reference sequence). Trimming pared 3 bases from V and 3 bases from J, leaving 8 bases between. The CDR3 covers 14 residues. Here the CDR3 DNA reads TGTGCCAGTAGTATTAAGGGTTACACCGGGGAGCTGTTTTTT. This codes for CASSIKGYTGELFF.

The J gene is TRBJ2-6, the V gene TRBV7-3; D not certain. The CDR3 loop spans 15 amino acids. With 5 bases removed from V and 2 bases from J, the gap between germline ends came to 10 bases. Germline V gene lookup returns CDR1 SGHTA and CDR2 FQGTGA. This CDR3 is CASSPGGAGANVLTF. In nucleotides, the CDR3 is TGTGCCAGCAGCCCAGGTGGGGCTGGGGCCAACGTCCTGACTTTC.

This clone was counted a single time. The rearrangement joins TRBV5-1 to TRBJ2-7; D uncertain. Germline assignment: CDR1 SGHRS and CDR2 YFSETQ. Trimming stripped 8 bases from V and 3 bases from J, with 21 bases between. The CDR3 sequence is 15 residues long. CDR3 region: CARGLGDRAIYEQYV. For the CDR3, the DNA is TGCGCCAGGGGTTTAGGAGATAGGGCCATCTACGAGCAGTACGTC.

The rearrangement uses TRBV18 and TRBJ1-6; D is perhaps TRBD1 (5 bases). V was pared by 5 bases and J by 6 bases, with 11 bases between. The CDR3 consists of 14 residues. Germline CDR1 KGHSH, CDR2 LQKENI. The CDR3 here is CASSRRGSNSPLHF. The DNA for the CDR3 is TGTGCCAGCTCAAGACGGGGCTCTAATTCACCCCTCCACTTT.

This clone turned up a few times. The chain carries TRBV4-2 and TRBJ2-2; D not certain. Germline values: CDR1 LGHNA, CDR2 YNFKEQ. CDR3 size: 15 residues. V was pared by 4 bases and J by 0 bases, with 9 bases between. The CDR3 DNA follows: TGTGCCAGCAGCCCCTCCATCGCGAACACCGGGGAGCTGTTTTTT. It specifies CASSPSIANTGELFF.

The chain couples TRBV5-1 to TRBJ1-2; D perhaps matches TRBD1 (6 bases). CDR1 is SGHRS and CDR2 is YFSETQ in the germline V gene. Between the trimmed V and J ends, which lost 0 bases and 0 bases, there was a span of 12 bases. This CDR3 region has 16 residues. The CDR3 sequence is CASSLGNRVTNYGYTF. The CDR3 coding sequence is TGCGCCAGCAGCTTGGGAAACAGGGTGACTAACTATGGCTACACCTTC.

The chain combines TRBV4-2 with TRBJ1-1; D remains ambiguous. The CDR3 runs 14 residues. The V end was cut by 1 base, the J end by 5 bases, with 11 bases between. The germline V gene encodes CDR1 LGHNA and CDR2 YNFKEQ. CDR3 protein: CASSQGILETEAFF. The CDR3 DNA reads as TGTGCCAGCAGCCAAGGTATCCTGGAGACTGAAGCTTTCTTT.

The V and J genes are TRBV10-3 and TRBJ2-2; D may be TRBD2 (5 bases). Trimming shortened V by 6 bases and J by 2 bases, and 10 bases separated the two germline ends. CDR1 is ENHRY, CDR2 SYGVKD, per germline. The CDR3 totals 14 residues. CDR3 protein: CAIRRTYNTGELFF. The DNA of the CDR3 is TGTGCCATCAGAAGGACTTACAACACCGGGGAGCTGTTTTTT.

This clone was recorded a few times. The CDR3 loop reads CASSPGQGETGELFF. CDR3 DNA: TGTGCCAGCAGCCCCGGACAGGGGGAAACCGGGGAGCTGTTTTTT. The chain links TRBV7-9 to TRBJ2-2; 10 positions match TRBD1. Looked up from germline, CDR1 is SEHNR and CDR2 is FQNEAQ (reference sequence). The CDR3 length is 15 residues. The V segment lost 5 bases and the J segment 5 bases; nucleotides outside the gene matches: 5.

V gene TRBV5-4 combines with J gene TRBJ2-5, with D unclear. The CDR3 has 13 amino acids. Germline CDR1 SGHNT, CDR2 YYREEE (reference sequence). Trimming stripped 1 base from V and 2 bases from J, with 6 bases between. The CDR3 spells CASSLTAQETQYF. CDR3 DNA sequence: TGTGCCAGCAGCTTGACCGCACAAGAGACCCAGTACTTC.

V usage is TRBV6-5 and J usage is TRBJ2-1; D is unresolved. The V gene lost 7 bases and the J gene lost 0 bases, with 13 bases spanning the gap. Germline V gene sequence: CDR1 MNHEY, CDR2 SVGAGI. This CDR3 is 15 amino acids long. DNA for the CDR3: TGTGCCAGCATGCCGACGGTGAGCTCCTACAATGAGCAGTTCTTC. This encodes CASMPTVSSYNEQFF.

V is TRBV7-2 and J is TRBJ2-3; TRBD2 agrees at 12 bases. Germline lookup yields CDR1 SGHTA and CDR2 FQGNSA. V dropped 5 bases and J dropped 7; count of bases not matched to a gene: 7. The CDR3 extends over 15 amino acids. The CDR3 nucleotides are TGTGCCAGCAGCCTTGGGCTAGCGGGGGGGTATACGCAGTATTTT. It yields the protein CASSLGLAGGYTQYF.

The chain links TRBV4-1 to TRBJ2-1; D not certain. V lost 3 bases to trimming and J lost 6 bases, with 9 bases between them. The CDR3 runs to 13 residues. The germline gives CDR1 MGHRA, CDR2 YSYEKL. DNA for the CDR3: TGCGCCAGCAGCCAGGGTCGGCTCAATGAGCAGTTCTTC. Translated: CASSQGRLNEQFF.

The chain links TRBV13 to TRBJ1-2; a possible D gene is TRBD1 (6 bases). Germline CDR1 PRHDT, CDR2 FYEKMQ (reference sequence). The CDR3 covers 14 residues. V was cut by 4 bases and J by 4 bases, with 13 bases left in between. Here the CDR3 reads CASSSPGDSYGYTF. Written as DNA, the CDR3 is TGTGCCAGCAGCTCTCCAGGGGATAGCTATGGCTACACCTTC.

This clone was found once. V is TRBV2 and J is TRBJ1-1; 9 bases map to TRBD1. Germline CDR1 and CDR2: SNHLY and FYNNEI. The CDR3 totals 13 residues. V was clipped by 6 bases and J by 7 bases; unmatched bases: 6. The CDR3 coding sequence is TGTGCCAGCAGACAGGGGGCGCCGGGTGAAGCTTTCTTT. This encodes CASRQGAPGEAFF.

This chain connects TRBV2 to TRBJ2-5; D perhaps matches TRBD1 (6 bases). V was trimmed by 2 bases and J by 5 bases, leaving 12 bases between them. The CDR3 has 14 residues. The germline V gene encodes CDR1 SNHLY and CDR2 FYNNEI. This CDR3 reads CASSESTTGETQYF. The CDR3 region has the DNA TGTGCCAGCAGTGAATCAACCACAGGGGAGACCCAGTACTTC.

V gene TRBV6-2 or TRBV6-3 combines with J gene TRBJ2-5; D remains ambiguous. Trimming took 6 bases from V and 2 from J, leaving 13 bases between them. The CDR3 sequence is 14 residues long. Germline V gene sequence: CDR1 MNHEY, CDR2 SVGEGT. CDR3 sequence (DNA): TGTGCCAGCAGACCTCCGGCGGTGCAAGAGACCCAGTACTTC. It specifies CASRPPAVQETQYF.